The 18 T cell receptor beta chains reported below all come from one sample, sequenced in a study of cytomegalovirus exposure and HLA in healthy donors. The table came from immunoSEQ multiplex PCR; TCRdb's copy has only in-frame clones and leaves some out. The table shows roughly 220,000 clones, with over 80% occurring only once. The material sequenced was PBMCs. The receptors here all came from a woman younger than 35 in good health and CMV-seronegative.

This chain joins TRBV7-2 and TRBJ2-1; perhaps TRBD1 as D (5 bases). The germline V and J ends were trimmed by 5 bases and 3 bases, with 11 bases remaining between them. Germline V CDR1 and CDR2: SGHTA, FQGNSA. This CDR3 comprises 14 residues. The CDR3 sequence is CASSRVQGYNEQFF. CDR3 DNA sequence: TGTGCCAGCAGCCGGGTGCAGGGCTACAATGAGCAGTTCTTC.

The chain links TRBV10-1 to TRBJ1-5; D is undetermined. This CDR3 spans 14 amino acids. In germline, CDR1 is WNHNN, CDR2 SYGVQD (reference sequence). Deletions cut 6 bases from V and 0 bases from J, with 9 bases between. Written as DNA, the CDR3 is TGCGCCAGCAGCGACAACGATAGCAATCAGCCCCAGCATTTT. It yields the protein CASSDNDSNQPQHF.

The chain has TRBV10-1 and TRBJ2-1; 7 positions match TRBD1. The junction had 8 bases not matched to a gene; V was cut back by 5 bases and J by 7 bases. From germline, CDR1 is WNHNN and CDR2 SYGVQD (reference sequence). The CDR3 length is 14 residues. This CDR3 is CASSPTGVDNEQFF. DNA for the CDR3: TGCGCCAGCAGTCCCACAGGGGTGGATAATGAGCAGTTCTTC.

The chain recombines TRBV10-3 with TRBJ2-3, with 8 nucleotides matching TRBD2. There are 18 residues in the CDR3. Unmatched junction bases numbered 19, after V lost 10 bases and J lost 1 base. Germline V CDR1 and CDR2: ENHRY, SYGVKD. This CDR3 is CATARGAPGLGGTDTQYF. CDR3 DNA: TGTGCCACCGCGCGTGGGGCTCCGGGACTAGGGGGCACAGATACGCAGTATTTT.

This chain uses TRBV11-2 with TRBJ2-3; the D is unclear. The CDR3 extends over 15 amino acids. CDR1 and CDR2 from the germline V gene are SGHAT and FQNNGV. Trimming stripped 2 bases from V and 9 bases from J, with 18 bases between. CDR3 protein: CASSLIESVSVTQYF. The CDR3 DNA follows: TGTGCCAGCAGCTTAATTGAGTCAGTGAGCGTAACGCAGTATTTT.

DNA for the CDR3: TGTGCCAGCAGTTCGGCGATCGAGGCCAATTGGGTCACCGGGGAGCTGTTTTTT. Encoded protein: CASSSAIEANWVTGELFF. The rearrangement links TRBV27 to TRBJ2-2; D unclear. The germline V gene has CDR1 MNHEY and CDR2 SMNVEV (reference sequence). V lost 4 bases and J lost 4, with 22 bases in between. The CDR3 contains 18 residues.

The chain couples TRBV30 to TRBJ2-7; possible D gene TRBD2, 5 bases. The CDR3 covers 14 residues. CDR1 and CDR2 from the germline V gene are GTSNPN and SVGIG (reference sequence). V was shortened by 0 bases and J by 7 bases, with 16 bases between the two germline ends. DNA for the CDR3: TGTGCCTGGAGTGTACGTCGTGACCGGGGTGAGCAGTACTTC. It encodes CAWSVRRDRGEQYF.

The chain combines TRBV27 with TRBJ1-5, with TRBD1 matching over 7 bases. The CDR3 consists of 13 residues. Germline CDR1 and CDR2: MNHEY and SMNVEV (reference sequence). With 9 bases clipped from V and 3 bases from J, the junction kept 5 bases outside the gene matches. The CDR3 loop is CASAGTVNQPQHF. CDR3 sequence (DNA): TGTGCCAGTGCCGGGACAGTCAATCAGCCCCAGCATTTT.

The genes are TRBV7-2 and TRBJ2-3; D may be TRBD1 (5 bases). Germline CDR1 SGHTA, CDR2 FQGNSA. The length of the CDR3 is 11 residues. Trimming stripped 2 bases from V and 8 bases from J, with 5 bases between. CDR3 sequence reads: CASSLRGTQYF. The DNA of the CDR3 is TGTGCCAGCAGCTTAAGGGGTACGCAGTATTTT.

The CDR3 DNA follows: TGTGCCAGCAGCTTGAGCGTGGGTGAAGCTTTCTTT. Translation gives CASSLSVGEAFF. This chain connects TRBV11-3 to TRBJ1-1; no reliable D call. Germline V CDR1 and CDR2: SGHNT, YENEEA. V was trimmed by 3 bases and J by 7 bases, leaving 9 bases between them. The CDR3 covers 12 residues.

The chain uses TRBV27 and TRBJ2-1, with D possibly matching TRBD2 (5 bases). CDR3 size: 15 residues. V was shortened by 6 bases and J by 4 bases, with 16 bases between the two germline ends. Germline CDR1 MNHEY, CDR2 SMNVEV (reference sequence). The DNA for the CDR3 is TGTGCCAGCAGCTGGATGCGGACTGGATACAATGAGCAGTTCTTC. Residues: CASSWMRTGYNEQFF.

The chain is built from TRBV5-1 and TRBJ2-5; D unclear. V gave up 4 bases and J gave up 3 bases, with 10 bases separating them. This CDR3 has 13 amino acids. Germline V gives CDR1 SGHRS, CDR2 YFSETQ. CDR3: CASSPGWEETQYF. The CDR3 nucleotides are TGCGCCAGCAGCCCGGGTTGGGAAGAGACCCAGTACTTC.

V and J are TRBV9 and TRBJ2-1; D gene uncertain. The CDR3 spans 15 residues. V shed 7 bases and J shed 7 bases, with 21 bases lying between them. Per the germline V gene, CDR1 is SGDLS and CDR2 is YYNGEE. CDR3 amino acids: CASASRSAQRNEQFF. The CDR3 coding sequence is TGTGCCAGCGCCAGTAGGAGCGCCCAGAGGAATGAGCAGTTCTTC.

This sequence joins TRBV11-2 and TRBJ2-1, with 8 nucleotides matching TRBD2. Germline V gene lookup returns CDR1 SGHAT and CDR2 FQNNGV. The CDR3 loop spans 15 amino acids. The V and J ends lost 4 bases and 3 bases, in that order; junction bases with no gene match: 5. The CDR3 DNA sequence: TGTGCCAGCAGCTCGACTAGCGTGGACTACAATGAGCAGTTCTTC. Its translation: CASSSTSVDYNEQFF.

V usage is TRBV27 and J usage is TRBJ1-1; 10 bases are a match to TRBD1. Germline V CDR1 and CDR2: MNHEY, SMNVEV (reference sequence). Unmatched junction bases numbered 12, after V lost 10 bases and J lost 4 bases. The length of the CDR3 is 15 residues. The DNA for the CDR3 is TGTGCCACCCTACGCCCGGGACAGGGGCGCACTGAAGCTTTCTTT. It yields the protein CATLRPGQGRTEAFF.

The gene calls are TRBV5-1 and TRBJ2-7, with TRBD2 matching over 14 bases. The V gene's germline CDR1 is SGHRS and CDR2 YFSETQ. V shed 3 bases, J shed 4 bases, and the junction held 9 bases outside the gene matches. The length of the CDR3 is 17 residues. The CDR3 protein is CASSYTLGLAGVYEQYF. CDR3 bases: TGCGCCAGCAGCTACACGTTGGGACTAGCGGGAGTATACGAGCAGTACTTC.

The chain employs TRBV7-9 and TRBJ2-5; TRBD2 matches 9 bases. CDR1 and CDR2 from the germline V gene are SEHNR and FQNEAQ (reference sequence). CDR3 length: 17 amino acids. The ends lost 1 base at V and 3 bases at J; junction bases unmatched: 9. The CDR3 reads CASSLVAGGRAEETQYF. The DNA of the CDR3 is TGTGCCAGCAGCTTAGTAGCGGGCGGGAGGGCCGAAGAGACCCAGTACTTC. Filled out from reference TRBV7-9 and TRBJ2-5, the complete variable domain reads DTGVSQNPRHKITKRGQNVTFRCDPISEHNRLYWYRQTLGQGPEFLTYFQNEAQLEKSRLLSDRFSAERPKGSFSTLEIQRTEQGDSAMYLCASSLVAGGRAEETQYFGPGTRLLVL.

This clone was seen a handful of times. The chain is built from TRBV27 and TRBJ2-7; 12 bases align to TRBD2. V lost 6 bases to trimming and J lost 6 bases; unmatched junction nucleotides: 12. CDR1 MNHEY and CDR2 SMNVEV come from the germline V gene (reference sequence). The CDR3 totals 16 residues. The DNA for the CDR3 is TGTGCCAGCAGACAGAGCCAAACTAGCGGGAGGACCGAGCAGTACTTC. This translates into CASRQSQTSGRTEQYF.